These 10 T cell receptor beta chains were all obtained from the same sample, sequenced in a study of blood T cell repertoires in COVID-19. The protocol was immunoSEQ multiplex PCR, while the TCRdb copy is restricted to in-frame clones and leaves out a portion. The data contain about 380,000 clones, roughly 84% of them singletons. Sequencing used PBMCs or T cells enriched from blood (not recorded which). Receptor source: a woman in her thirties who had recovered from COVID-19.

V usage is TRBV10-3 and J usage is TRBJ2-7; 7 positions agree with TRBD1. The CDR3 has 11 residues. Germline V lookup: CDR1 ENHRY, CDR2 SYGVKD. Germline trimming cut 7 bases from V and 5 bases from J; bases unmatched to any gene: 2. The CDR3 loop reads CAINRGDEQYF. For the CDR3, the DNA is TGTGCCATCAACAGGGGTGACGAGCAGTACTTC.

The V gene is TRBV7-8, the J gene TRBJ2-7; tentative D call: TRBD2 (6 bases). Between the trimmed V and J ends, which lost 1 base and 3 bases, there was a span of 13 bases. This CDR3 has 15 residues. Germline CDR1 reads SGHVS; CDR2 reads FQNEAQ. The CDR3 DNA reads TGTGCCAGCAGCTTAGGGGCGGGACCTGGCTACGAGCAGTACTTC. This gives the protein CASSLGAGPGYEQYF.

The chain is built from TRBV4-2 and TRBJ1-6; D may be TRBD1 (6 bases). The CDR3 is made up of 15 amino acids. V was shortened by 4 bases and J by 9 bases, with 16 bases between the two germline ends. Germline loops: CDR1 LGHNA, CDR2 YNFKEQ. The CDR3 sequence is CASSRIRDTSSPLHF. CDR3 bases: TGTGCCAGCAGCCGGATCCGGGACACCTCTTCACCCCTCCACTTT.

This sequence joins TRBV2 and TRBJ2-1, with D hard to call. The V gene lost 7 bases and the J gene lost 0 bases, with 10 bases spanning the gap. The CDR3 is made up of 14 amino acids. Germline CDR1 SNHLY, CDR2 FYNNEI. The CDR3 loop is CASMASSSYNEQFF. CDR3 coding DNA: TGTGCCAGCATGGCCTCAAGCTCCTACAATGAGCAGTTCTTC.

V is TRBV18 and J is TRBJ2-7; 8 nucleotides agree with TRBD2. Germline assignment: CDR1 KGHSH and CDR2 LQKENI. V lost 3 bases and J lost 4; bases outside the gene matches: 8. The CDR3 totals 15 residues. CDR3 amino acids: CASSPTSGLGYEQYF. CDR3 bases: TGTGCCAGCTCACCCACCTCGGGACTAGGATACGAGCAGTACTTC.

The rearrangement joins TRBV27 to TRBJ2-7; TRBD1 might be the D (5 bases). The CDR3 length is 15 residues. Per the germline V gene, CDR1 is MNHEY and CDR2 is SMNVEV (reference sequence). V dropped 7 bases and J dropped 2 bases, with 18 bases sitting between them. The CDR3 region is CASKRIAQGAYEQYF. The CDR3, as DNA: TGTGCCAGCAAACGAATCGCGCAGGGCGCCTACGAGCAGTACTTC.

The V and J genes are TRBV5-1 and TRBJ1-4, with D maybe TRBD1 (5 bases). The CDR3 sequence is 15 residues long. V was clipped by 0 bases and J by 8 bases, with 14 bases between them. Germline values: CDR1 SGHRS, CDR2 YFSETQ. CDR3 in amino acids: CASSLASGEKEKLFF. CDR3 nucleotide sequence: TGCGCCAGCAGCTTGGCTTCGGGGGAGAAGGAAAAACTGTTTTTT.

This clone has only a few counts. The chain employs TRBV7-6 and TRBJ2-2; D perhaps matches TRBD1 (6 bases). V was trimmed by 5 bases and J by 5 bases, leaving 18 bases between them. The CDR3 is 16 residues long. Looked up from germline, CDR1 is SGHVS and CDR2 is FNYEAQ. CDR3 protein: CASSPFTGYDTGELFF. CDR3 nucleotides: TGTGCCAGCAGCCCCTTTACAGGGTACGATACCGGGGAGCTGTTTTTT.

The chain links TRBV19 to TRBJ1-4; D perhaps matches TRBD1 (6 bases). V lost 3 bases and J lost 3, with 8 bases in between. Germline loops: CDR1 LNHDA, CDR2 SQIVND (reference sequence). This CDR3 spans 14 amino acids. CDR3 nucleotides: TGTGCCAGTAGTATTTGGACAGCTAATGAAAAACTGTTTTTT. It translates to CASSIWTANEKLFF.

This chain uses TRBV3-1 (or the pseudogene TRBV3-2) with TRBJ1-2; D gene ambiguous. Deletions cut 5 bases from V and 4 bases from J, with 11 bases between. The V gene's germline CDR1 is LGHDT and CDR2 YNNKEL (reference sequence). The length of the CDR3 is 13 residues. The CDR3 DNA reads as TGTGCCAGCAGCTCCGAGCAGGTCTATGGCTACACCTTC. It translates to CASSSEQVYGYTF.